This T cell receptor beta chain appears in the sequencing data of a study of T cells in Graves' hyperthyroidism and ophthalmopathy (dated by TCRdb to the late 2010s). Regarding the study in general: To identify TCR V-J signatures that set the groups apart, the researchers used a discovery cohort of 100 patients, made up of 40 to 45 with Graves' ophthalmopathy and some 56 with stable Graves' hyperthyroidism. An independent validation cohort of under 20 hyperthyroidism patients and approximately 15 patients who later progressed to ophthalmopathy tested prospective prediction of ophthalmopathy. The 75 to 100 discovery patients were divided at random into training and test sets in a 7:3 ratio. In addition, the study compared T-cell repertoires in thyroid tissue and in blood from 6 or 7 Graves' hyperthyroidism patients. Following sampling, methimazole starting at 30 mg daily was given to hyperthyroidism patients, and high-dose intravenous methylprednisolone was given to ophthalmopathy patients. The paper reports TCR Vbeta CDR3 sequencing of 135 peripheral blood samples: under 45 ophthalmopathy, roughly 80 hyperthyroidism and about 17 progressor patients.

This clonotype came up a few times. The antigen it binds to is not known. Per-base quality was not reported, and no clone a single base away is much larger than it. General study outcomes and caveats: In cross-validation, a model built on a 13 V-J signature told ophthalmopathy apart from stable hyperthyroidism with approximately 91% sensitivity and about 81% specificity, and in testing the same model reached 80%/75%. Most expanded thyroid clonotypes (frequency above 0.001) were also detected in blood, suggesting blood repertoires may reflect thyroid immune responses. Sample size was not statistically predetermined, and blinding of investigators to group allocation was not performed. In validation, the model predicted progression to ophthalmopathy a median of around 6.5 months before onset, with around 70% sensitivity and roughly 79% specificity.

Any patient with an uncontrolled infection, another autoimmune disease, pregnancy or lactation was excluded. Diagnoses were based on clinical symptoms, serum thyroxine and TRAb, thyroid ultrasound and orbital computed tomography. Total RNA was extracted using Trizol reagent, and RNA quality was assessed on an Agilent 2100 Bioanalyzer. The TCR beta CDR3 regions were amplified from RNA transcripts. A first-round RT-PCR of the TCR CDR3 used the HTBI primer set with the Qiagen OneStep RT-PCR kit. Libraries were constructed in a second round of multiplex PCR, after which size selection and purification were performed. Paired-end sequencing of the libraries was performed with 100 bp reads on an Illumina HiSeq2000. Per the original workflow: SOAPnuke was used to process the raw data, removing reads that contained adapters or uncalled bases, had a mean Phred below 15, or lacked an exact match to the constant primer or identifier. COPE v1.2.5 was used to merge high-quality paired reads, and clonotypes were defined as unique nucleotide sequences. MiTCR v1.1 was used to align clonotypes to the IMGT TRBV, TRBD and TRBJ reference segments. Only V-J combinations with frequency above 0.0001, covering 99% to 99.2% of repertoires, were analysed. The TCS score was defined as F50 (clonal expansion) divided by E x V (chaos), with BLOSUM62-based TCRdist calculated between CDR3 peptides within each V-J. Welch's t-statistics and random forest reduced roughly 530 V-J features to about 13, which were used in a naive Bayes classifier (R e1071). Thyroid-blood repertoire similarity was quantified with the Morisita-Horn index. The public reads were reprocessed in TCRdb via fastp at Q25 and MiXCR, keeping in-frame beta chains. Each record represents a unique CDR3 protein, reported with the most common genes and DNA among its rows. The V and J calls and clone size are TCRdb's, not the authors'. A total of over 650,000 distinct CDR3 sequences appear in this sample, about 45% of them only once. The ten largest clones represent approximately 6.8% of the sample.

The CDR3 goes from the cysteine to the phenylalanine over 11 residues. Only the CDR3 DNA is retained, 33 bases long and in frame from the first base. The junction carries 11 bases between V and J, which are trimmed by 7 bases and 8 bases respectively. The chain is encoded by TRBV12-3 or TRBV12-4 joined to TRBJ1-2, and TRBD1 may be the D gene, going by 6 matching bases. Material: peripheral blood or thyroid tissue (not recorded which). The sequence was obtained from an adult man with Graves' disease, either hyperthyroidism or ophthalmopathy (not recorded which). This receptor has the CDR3 CASTEQGGYTF. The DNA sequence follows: TGTGCCAGCACCGAACAGGGAGGCTACACCTTC.